This T cell receptor (beta chain) derives from a study of control samples from healthy donors and cancer patients (dated by TCRdb to about 2020). As regards this clone: The antigen it recognizes is unknown. No per-base quality is available; no much larger clone lies one base away.

Library creation used the immunoSEQ multiplex PCR assay. The table was pulled from immuneACCESS by TCRdb, which kept in-frame rearrangements only. Such tables lose some clones; where checked, under half of the loss comes from unresolved V genes, and the rest has no known cause. Here the sample has 65,000 to 95,000 clones; approximately 87% occur a single time. The top ten hold around 18% of the sample. The sample was blood. The receptor's source is a man in his forties or fifties in good health.

CDR3 protein: CASSFGGSNYGYTF. The bases read TGTGCCAGCAGCTTCGGGGGATCCAACTATGGCTACACCTTC. The chain is encoded by TRBV5-6 joined to TRBJ1-2; TRBD1 is possibly the D segment (5 matching bases). Per the germline V gene, SGHDT is the CDR1 and YYEEEE is the CDR2. The CDR3 sequence holds 14 residues, the cysteine and phenylalanine included. Solely the CDR3 DNA is kept, with 42 bases framed from the first base. The junction carries 10 bases between V and J, which are trimmed by 2 bases and 2 bases respectively.